Following are 10 T cell receptor beta chains from one sample sequenced in a study of PD-1 blockade in classical Hodgkin lymphoma. Using immunoSEQ multiplex PCR, the repertoire was profiled, and TCRdb retains in-frame clones only, with some absent. The sample has over 10,000 clones; over 75% are singletons. No patient escaped relapse after autologous stem cell transplantation, and brentuximab vedotin exposure varied. This material consisted of peripheral blood mononuclear cells (PBMCs), taken at baseline. These TCRs come from a human donor with classical Hodgkin lymphoma.

This chain's CDR3 is CASSVLSTLTNYGYTF. CDR3 bases: TGTGCCAGCTCAGTCCTATCGACCCTTACTAACTATGGCTACACCTTC. The chain has TRBV18 and TRBJ1-2; D uncertain. CDR3 length equals 16 residues. Germline V gives CDR1 KGHSH, CDR2 LQKENI. Trimming removed 5 bases at V and 0 bases at J, with 16 bases between.

The chain couples TRBV5-1 to TRBJ2-7, with 8 bases matching TRBD1. The CDR3 length is 14 residues. Germline V gene data show CDR1 as SGHRS and CDR2 as YFSETQ. The junction had 9 bases not matched to a gene; V was cut back by 8 bases and J by 2 bases. The CDR3 spells CASRGQGGPYEQYF. The CDR3 region has the DNA TGCGCCAGTCGAGGACAGGGCGGACCCTACGAGCAGTACTTC. The complete variable domain, with remaining parts taken from reference TRBV5-1 and TRBJ2-7, reads KAGVTQTPRYLIKTRGQQVTLSCSPISGHRSVSWYQQTPGQGLQFLFEYFSETQRNKGNFPGRFSGRQFSNSRSEMNVSTLELGDSALYLCASRGQGGPYEQYFGPGTRLTVT.

The J gene is TRBJ2-5, the V gene TRBV18; possible D gene TRBD1, 6 bases. Germline-derived CDR1 and CDR2 are KGHSH and LQKENI. V lost 6 bases to trimming and J lost 7 bases, with 15 bases between them. This CDR3 is built from 13 residues. The CDR3 DNA is TGTGCCAGCTCTCGACAGGAACTTGGGACCCAGTACTTC. Protein sequence: CASSRQELGTQYF. Based on the CDR3 plus reference TRBV18 and TRBJ2-5, the full variable domain is NAGVMQNPRHLVRRRGQEARLRCSPMKGHSHVYWYRQLPEEGLKFMVYLQKENIIDESGMPKERFSAEFPKEGPSILRIQQVVRGDSAAYFCASSRQELGTQYFGPGTRLLVL.

Remarks on this clone: The germline gene is not matched at one end of the junction; a read error may be the cause. The chain recombines TRBV7-7 with TRBJ2-5, with D possibly matching TRBD2 (5 bases). From germline, CDR1 is SSHAT and CDR2 FNYEAQ (reference sequence). This CDR3 has 13 amino acids. CDR3 loop: CASSPPGKETQYF. DNA of the CDR3: TGTGCTAGCAGCCCTCCGGGAAAAGAGACCCAGTACTTC.

The CDR3 is CASSHQTGEVGEKLFF. The CDR3, as DNA: TGCGCCAGCAGCCATCAAACAGGTGAAGTGGGGGAAAAACTGTTTTTT. The gene calls are TRBV4-3 and TRBJ1-4, with D maybe TRBD1 (5 bases). This CDR3 contains 16 residues. The germline gives CDR1 LGHNA, CDR2 YSLEER. V lost 3 bases to trimming and J lost 8 bases, with 19 bases between them.

The V call is TRBV7-6, the J call TRBJ1-1, with D possibly TRBD1 on 5 matching bases. Trimming took 0 bases from V and 6 from J, leaving 5 bases between them. This CDR3 is built from 12 residues. The V gene's germline CDR1 is SGHVS and CDR2 FNYEAQ. The CDR3 is CASSLAGAEAFF. The DNA for the CDR3 is TGTGCCAGCAGCTTAGCGGGGGCTGAAGCTTTCTTT.

Of note for this clone: The junction does not match germline at one end; this may be a read error. The J gene is TRBJ2-1, the V gene TRBV27; 9 nucleotides match TRBD2. Germline V gene data show CDR1 as MNHEY and CDR2 as SMNVEV (reference sequence). The CDR3 is 15 amino acids. The CDR3 loop is CASSFGGGAYNEQFF. CDR3 sequence (DNA): TGTGCCAGCAGTTTTGGCGGGGGGGCCTATAATGAGCAGTTCTTC.

The chain uses TRBV5-1 and TRBJ1-4, with 9 bases aligning to TRBD1. The CDR3 runs to 14 residues. V shed 4 bases and J 5 bases; nucleotides not matched to a gene: 3. Germline V gene sequence: CDR1 SGHRS, CDR2 YFSETQ. The CDR3 nucleotides read TGCGCCAGCAGCCCAGGACAGGGGAATGAAAAACTGTTTTTT. Encoded protein: CASSPGQGNEKLFF.

This clone was seen a single time. The rearrangement links TRBV6-5 to TRBJ1-5; 10 bases map to TRBD1. CDR1 and CDR2 from the germline V gene are MNHEY and SVGAGI. The CDR3 is 14 residues long. V dropped 11 bases and J dropped 5; count of bases not matched to a gene: 9. The CDR3 DNA follows: TGTGCCTCAGGGGACAGGGGATGGTATCAGCCCCAGCATTTT. Protein product: CASGDRGWYQPQHF.

This clone came up a few times. The J gene is TRBJ1-4, the V gene TRBV7-2; 8 nucleotides line up with TRBD1. Germline V gene lookup returns CDR1 SGHTA and CDR2 FQGNSA. CDR3 length: 14 amino acids. V shed 5 bases, J shed 3 bases, and the junction held 2 bases outside the gene matches. The CDR3 DNA reads as TGTGCCAGCAGCGCAGGGGGCTCTAATGAAAAACTGTTTTTT. Translation gives CASSAGGSNEKLFF.